This T cell receptor beta chain was profiled in a study of T cells in Graves' hyperthyroidism and ophthalmopathy. The source material, RNA transcripts, was used to amplify TCR beta CDR3 regions. A set of HTBI primers served as the primers for a first-round RT-PCR of the TCR CDR3. TCRdb re-analysed the multiplex PCR reads in MiXCR, keeping a single row per CDR3 protein. The sample contains 250,000 or so distinct CDR3 sequences, approximately 16% of which appear only once. CDR1 is SGHAT and CDR2 is FQNNGV in the germline V gene. The CDR3 has 14 amino acids. V lost 5 bases and J lost 4; bases outside the gene matches: 3.

The chain couples TRBV11-2 to TRBJ1-5, with TRBD1 matching over 9 bases. This receptor was obtained from a woman in her late teens or twenties with Graves' ophthalmopathy. The sample taken for sequencing was blood. The CDR3 region has the DNA TGTGCCAGCAGCCGGGACAGGGTAAATCAGCCCCAGCATTTT. This translates into CASSRDRVNQPQHF. The full variable domain, in which reference TRBV11-2 and TRBJ1-5 provide the parts outside the CDR3, is EAGVAQSPRYKIIEKRQSVAFWCNPISGHATLYWYQQILGQGPKLLIQFQNNGVVDDSQLPKDRFSAERLKGVDSTLKIQPAKLEDSAVYLCASSRDRVNQPQHFGDGTRLSIL.